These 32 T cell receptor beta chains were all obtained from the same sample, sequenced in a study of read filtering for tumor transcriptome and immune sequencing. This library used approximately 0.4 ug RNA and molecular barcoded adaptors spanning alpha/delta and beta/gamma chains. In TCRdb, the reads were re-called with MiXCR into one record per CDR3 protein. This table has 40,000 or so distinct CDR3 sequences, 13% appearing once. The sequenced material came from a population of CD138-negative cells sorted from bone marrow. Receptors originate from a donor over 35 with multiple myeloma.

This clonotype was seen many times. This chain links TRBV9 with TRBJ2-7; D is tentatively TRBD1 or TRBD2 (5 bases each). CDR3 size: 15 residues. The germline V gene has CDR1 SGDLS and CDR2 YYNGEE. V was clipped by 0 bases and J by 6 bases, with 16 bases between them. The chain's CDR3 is CASSVAGTSGGEQYF. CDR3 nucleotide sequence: TGTGCCAGCAGCGTAGCCGGGACGTCCGGAGGCGAGCAGTACTTC.

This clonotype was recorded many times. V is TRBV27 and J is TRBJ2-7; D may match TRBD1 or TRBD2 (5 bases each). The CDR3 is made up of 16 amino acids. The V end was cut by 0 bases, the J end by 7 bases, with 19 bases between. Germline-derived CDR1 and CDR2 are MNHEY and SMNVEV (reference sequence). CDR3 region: CASSLSGDPQRREQYF. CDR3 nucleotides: TGTGCCAGCAGTTTATCGGGGGACCCCCAGAGGAGGGAGCAGTACTTC.

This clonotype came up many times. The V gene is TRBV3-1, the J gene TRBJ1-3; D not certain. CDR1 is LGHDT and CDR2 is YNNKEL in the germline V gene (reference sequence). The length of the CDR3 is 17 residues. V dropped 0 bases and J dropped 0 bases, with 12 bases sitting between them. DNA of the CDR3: TGTGCCAGCAGCCAAGACTACACACCTTACTCTGGAAACACCATATATTTT. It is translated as CASSQDYTPYSGNTIYF.

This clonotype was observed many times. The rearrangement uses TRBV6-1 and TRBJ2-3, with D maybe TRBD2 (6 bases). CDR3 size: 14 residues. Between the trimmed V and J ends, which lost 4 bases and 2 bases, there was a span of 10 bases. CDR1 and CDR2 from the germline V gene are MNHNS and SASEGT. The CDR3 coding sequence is TGTGCCAGCAGTGCCCGGGGGATCACAGATACGCAGTATTTT. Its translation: CASSARGITDTQYF.

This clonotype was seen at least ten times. CDR3 in amino acids: CASSGPSGANVLTF. The CDR3 nucleotides are TGCGCCAGCAGCGGACCGTCTGGGGCCAACGTCCTGACTTTC. The V call is TRBV4-3, the J call TRBJ2-6; D is uncertain. CDR3 length equals 14 residues. V was shortened by 5 bases and J by 1 base, with 6 bases between the two germline ends. Per the germline V gene, CDR1 is LGHNA and CDR2 is YSLEER.

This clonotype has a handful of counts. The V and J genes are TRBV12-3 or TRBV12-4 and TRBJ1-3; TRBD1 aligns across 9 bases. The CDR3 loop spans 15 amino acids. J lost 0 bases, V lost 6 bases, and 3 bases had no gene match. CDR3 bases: TGTGCCAGCAGGCGGGACAGGGTCTCTGGAAACACCATATATTTT. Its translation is CASRRDRVSGNTIYF.

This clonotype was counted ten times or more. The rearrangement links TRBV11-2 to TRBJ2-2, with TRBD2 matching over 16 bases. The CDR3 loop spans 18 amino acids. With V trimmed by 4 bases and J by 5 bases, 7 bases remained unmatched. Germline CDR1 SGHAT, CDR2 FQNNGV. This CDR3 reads CASSSTGLAGGPTGELFF. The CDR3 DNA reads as TGTGCCAGCAGCTCGACGGGACTAGCGGGAGGGCCAACCGGGGAGCTGTTTTTT.

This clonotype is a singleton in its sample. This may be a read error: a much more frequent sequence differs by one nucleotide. The CDR3 loop reads CATSGQGSGANVPTF. The CDR3 nucleotides are TGTGCCACCAGCGGACAGGGCTCTGGGGCCAACGTCCCGACTTTC. The chain has TRBV15 and TRBJ2-6, with 8 bases fitting TRBD1. CDR3 size: 15 residues. Germline assignment: CDR1 LNHNV and CDR2 YYDKDF (reference sequence).

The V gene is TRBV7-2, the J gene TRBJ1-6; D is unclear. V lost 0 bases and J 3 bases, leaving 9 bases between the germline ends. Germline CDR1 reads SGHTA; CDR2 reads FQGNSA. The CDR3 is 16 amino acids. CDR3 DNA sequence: TGTGCCAGCAGCTTAGCAGCCAGCTACTATAATTCACCCCTCCACTTT. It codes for CASSLAASYYNSPLHF.

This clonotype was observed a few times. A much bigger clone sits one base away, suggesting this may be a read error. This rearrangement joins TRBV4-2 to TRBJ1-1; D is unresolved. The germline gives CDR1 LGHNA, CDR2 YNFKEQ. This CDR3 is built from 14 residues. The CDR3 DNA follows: TGTGCCAGCAGCCACCAGGACGGGAACACTGAAGCTCTCTTT. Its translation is CASSHQDGNTEALF.

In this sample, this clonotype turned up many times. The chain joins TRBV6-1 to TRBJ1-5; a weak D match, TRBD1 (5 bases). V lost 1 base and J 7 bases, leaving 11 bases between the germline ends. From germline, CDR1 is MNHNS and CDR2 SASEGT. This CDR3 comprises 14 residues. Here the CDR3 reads CASSEGGVRQPQHF. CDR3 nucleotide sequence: TGTGCCAGCAGTGAAGGGGGGGTTAGGCAGCCCCAGCATTTT.

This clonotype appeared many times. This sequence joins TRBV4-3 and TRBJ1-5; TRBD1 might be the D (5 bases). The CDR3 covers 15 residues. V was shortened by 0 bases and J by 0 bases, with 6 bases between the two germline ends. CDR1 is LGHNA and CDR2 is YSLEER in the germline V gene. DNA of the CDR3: TGCGCCAGCAGCCAAGACAGGGATAGCAATCAGCCCCAGCATTTT. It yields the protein CASSQDRDSNQPQHF.

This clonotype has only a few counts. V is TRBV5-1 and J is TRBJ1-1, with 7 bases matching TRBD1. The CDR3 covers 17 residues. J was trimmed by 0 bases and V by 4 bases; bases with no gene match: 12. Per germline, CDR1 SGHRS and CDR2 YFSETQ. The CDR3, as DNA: TGCGCCAGCAGCCCGGCCCAGGGGGGGGGGTTGAACACTGAAGCTTTCTTT. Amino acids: CASSPAQGGGLNTEAFF. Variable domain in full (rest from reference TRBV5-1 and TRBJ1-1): KAGVTQTPRYLIKTRGQQVTLSCSPISGHRSVSWYQQTPGQGLQFLFEYFSETQRNKGNFPGRFSGRQFSNSRSEMNVSTLELGDSALYLCASSPAQGGGLNTEAFFGQGTRLTVV.

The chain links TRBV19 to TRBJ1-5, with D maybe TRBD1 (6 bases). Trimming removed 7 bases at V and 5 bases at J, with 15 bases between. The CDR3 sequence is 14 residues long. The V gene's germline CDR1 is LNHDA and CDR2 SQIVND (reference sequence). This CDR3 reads CASKFGQSYQPQHF. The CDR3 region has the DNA TGTGCCAGTAAGTTCGGACAGAGTTATCAGCCCCAGCATTTT.

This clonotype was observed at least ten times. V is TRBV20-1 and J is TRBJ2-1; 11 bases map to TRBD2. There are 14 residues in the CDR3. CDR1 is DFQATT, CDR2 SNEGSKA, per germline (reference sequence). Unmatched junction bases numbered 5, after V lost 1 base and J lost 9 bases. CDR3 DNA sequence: TGCAGTGCTAGAGTAGCGGGAGGGTATGGTGAGCAGTTCTTC. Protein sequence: CSARVAGGYGEQFF.

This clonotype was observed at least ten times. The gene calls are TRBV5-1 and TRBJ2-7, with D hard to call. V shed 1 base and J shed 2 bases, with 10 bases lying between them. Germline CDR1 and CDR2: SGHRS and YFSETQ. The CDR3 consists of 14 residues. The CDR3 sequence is CASSLSPSPYEQYF. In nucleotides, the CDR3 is TGCGCCAGCAGCTTGTCACCGAGCCCCTACGAGCAGTACTTC.

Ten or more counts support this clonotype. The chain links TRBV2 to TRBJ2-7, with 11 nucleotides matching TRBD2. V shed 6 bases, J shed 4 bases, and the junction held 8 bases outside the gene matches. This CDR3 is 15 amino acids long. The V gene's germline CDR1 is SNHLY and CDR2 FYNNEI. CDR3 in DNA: TGTGCCAGCAGGACTTCCGGGACTAGCGGTTACGAGCAGTACTTC. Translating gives CASRTSGTSGYEQYF.

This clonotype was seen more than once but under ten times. The CDR3 reads CSARDPTPANEQFF. The CDR3 DNA follows: TGCAGTGCTAGAGATCCAACGCCAGCCAATGAGCAGTTCTTC. The chain links TRBV20-1 to TRBJ2-1; unclear D gene. V lost 0 bases and J lost 6, with 12 bases in between. The germline V gene encodes CDR1 DFQATT and CDR2 SNEGSKA (reference sequence). The CDR3 spans 14 residues.

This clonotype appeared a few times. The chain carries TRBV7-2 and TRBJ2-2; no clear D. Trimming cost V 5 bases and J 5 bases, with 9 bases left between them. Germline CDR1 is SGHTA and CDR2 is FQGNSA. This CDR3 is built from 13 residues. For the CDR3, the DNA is TGTGCCAGCAGCCCGCTGGGGACCGGGGAGCTGTTTTTT. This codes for CASSPLGTGELFF.

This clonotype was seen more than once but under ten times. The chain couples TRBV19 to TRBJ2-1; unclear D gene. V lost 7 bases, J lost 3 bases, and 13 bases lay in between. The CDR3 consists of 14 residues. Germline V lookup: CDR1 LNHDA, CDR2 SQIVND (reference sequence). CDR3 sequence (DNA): TGTGCCAGTACCTACTCAGGCGACTACAATGAGCAGTTCTTC. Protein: CASTYSGDYNEQFF.

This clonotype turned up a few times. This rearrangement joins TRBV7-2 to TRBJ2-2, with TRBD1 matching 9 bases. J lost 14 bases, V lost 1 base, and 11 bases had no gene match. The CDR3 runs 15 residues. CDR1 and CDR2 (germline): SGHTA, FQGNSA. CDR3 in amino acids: CASSLVGQGLKGLFF. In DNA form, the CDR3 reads TGTGCCAGCAGCTTAGTGGGACAGGGTCTTAAAGGACTGTTTTTT.

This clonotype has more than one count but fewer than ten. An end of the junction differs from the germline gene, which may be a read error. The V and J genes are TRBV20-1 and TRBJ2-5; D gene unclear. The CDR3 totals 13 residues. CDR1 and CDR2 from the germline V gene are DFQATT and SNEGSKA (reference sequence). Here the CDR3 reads CSPRSRARETQCF. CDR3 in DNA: TGCAGCCCCCGATCTAGGGCGAGAGAGACCCAGTGCTTC.

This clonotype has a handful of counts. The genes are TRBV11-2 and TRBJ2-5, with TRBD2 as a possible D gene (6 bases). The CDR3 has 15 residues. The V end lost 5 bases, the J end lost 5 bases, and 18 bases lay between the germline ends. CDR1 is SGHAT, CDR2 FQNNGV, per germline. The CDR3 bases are TGTGCCAGCAGCCCTTTGGGGGGAGAATCGGAGACCCAGTACTTC. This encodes CASSPLGGESETQYF.

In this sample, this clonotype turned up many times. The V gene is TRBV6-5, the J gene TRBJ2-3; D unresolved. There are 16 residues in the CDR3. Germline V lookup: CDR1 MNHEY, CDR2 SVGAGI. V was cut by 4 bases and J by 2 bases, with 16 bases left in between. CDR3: CASSWSSSRFTDTQYF. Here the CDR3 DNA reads TGTGCCAGCAGTTGGTCATCCTCCCGCTTCACAGATACGCAGTATTTT.

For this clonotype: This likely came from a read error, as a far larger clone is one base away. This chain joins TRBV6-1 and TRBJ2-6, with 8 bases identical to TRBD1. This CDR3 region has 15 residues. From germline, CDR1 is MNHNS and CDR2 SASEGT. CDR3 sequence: CASSGGASGADVLTF. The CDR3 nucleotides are TGTGCCTCCTCAGGGGGCGCGTCCGGGGCCGACGTCTTGACTTTC.

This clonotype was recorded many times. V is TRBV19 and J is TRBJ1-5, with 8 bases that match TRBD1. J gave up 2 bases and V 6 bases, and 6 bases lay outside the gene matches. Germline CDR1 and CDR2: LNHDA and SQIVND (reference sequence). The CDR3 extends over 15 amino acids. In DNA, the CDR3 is TGTGCCAGTAGAGCTCCGGGACAGGGCAATCAGCCCCAGCATTTT. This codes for CASRAPGQGNQPQHF.

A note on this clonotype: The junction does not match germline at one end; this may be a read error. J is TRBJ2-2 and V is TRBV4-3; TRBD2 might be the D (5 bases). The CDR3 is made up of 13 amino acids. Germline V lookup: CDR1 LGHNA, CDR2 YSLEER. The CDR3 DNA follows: TGCGCCAGCAGCACGAGGGTAGCCGGGGAGCCGTTTTTT. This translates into CASSTRVAGEPFF.

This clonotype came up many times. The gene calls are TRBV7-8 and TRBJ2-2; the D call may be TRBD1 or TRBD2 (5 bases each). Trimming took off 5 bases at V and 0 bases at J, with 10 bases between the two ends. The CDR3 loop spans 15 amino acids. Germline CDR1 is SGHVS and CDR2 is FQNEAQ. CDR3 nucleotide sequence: TGTGCCAGCAGCCTGGTGGGGGCGAACACCGGGGAGCTGTTTTTT. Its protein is CASSLVGANTGELFF.

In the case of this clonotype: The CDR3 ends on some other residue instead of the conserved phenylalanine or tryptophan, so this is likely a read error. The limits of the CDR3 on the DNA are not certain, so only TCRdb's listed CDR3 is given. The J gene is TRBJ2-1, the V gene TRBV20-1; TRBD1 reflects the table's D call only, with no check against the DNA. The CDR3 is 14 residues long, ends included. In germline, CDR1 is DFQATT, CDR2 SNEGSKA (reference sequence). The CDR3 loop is CSARTGSRGDEQVC.

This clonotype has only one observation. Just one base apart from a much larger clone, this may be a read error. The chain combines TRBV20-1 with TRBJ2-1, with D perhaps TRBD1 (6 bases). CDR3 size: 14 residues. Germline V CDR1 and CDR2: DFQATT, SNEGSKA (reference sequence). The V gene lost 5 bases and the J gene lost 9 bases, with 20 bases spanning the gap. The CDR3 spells CSARDDTGNPEQFF. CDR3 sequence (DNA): TGCAGTGCTCGCGATGACACAGGGAACCCTGAGCAGTTCTTC.

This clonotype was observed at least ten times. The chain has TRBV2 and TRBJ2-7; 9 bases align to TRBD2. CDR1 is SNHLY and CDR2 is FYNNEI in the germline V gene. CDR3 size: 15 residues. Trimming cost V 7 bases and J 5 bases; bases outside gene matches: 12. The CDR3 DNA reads TGTGCCAGCAAGCGGGGGGTAGGACTAGTGAACGAGCAGTACTTC. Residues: CASKRGVGLVNEQYF.

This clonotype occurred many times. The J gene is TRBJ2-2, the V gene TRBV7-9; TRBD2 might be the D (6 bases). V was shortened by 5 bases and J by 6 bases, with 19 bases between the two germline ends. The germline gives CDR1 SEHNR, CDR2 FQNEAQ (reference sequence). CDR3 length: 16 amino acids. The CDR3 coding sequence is TGTGCCAGCAGCGCCCTTAGCGGCACCACCCCCGGGGAGCTGTTTTTT. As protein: CASSALSGTTPGELFF. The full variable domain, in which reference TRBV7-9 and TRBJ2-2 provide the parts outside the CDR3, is DTGVSQNPRHKITKRGQNVTFRCDPISEHNRLYWYRQTLGQGPEFLTYFQNEAQLEKSRLLSDRFSAERPKGSFSTLEIQRTEQGDSAMYLCASSALSGTTPGELFFGEGSRLTVL.